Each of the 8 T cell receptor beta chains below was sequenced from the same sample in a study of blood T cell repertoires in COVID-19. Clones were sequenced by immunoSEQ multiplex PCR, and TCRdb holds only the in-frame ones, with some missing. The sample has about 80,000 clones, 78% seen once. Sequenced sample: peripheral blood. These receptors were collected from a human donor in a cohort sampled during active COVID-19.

For the CDR3, the DNA is TGTGCCAGCAGCTTAGCGGGGGCCACAGATACGCAGTATTTT. This encodes CASSLAGATDTQYF. The chain couples TRBV7-2 to TRBJ2-3; perhaps TRBD1 as D (6 bases). Trimming took off 0 bases at V and 2 bases at J, with 6 bases between the two ends. This CDR3 is built from 14 residues. Germline CDR1 and CDR2: SGHTA and FQGNSA. The entire variable domain, with the rest obtained from reference TRBV7-2 and TRBJ2-3, is as follows: GAGVSQSPSNKVTEKGKDVELRCDPISGHTALYWYRQSLGQGLEFLIYFQGNSAPDKSGLPSDRFSAERTGGSVSTLTIQRTQQEDSAVYLCASSLAGATDTQYFGPGTRLTVL.

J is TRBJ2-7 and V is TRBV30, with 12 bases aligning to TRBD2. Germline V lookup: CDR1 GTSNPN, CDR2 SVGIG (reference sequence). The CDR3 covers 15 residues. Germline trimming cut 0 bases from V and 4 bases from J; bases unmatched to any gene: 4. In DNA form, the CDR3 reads TGTGCCTGGAGTGTCGGACTAGCGGGGAGGTACGAGCAGTACTTC. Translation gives CAWSVGLAGRYEQYF.

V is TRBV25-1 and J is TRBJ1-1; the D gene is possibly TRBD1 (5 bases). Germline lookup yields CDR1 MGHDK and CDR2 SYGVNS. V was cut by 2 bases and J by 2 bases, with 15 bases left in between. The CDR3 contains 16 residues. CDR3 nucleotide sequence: TGTGCCAGCAGTGAAATAGGGGCATTCGAAAACACTGAAGCTTTCTTT. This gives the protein CASSEIGAFENTEAFF.

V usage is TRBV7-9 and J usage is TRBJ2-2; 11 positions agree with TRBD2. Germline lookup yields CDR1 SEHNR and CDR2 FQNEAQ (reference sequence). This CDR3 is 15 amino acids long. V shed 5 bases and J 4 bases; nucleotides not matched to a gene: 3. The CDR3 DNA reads TGTGCCAGCAGCCCAACTAGCGGGAGCACCGGGGAGCTGTTTTTT. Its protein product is CASSPTSGSTGELFF.

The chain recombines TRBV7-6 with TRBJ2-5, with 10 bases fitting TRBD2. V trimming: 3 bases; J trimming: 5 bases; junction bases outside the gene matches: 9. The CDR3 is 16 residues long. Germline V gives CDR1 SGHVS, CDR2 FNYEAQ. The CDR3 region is CASSFPRAGGTETQYF. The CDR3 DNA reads TGTGCCAGCAGCTTCCCAAGAGCGGGAGGGACGGAGACCCAGTACTTC. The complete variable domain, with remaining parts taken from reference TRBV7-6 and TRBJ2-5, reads GAGVSQSPRYKVTKRGQDVALRCDPISGHVSLYWYRQALGQGPEFLTYFNYEAQQDKSGLPNDRFSAERPEGSISTLTIQRTEQRDSAMYRCASSFPRAGGTETQYFGPGTRLLVL.

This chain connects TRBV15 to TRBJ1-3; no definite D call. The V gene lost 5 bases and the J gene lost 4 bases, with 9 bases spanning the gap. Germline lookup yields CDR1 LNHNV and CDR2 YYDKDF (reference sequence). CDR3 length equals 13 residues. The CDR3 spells CATSAVRGNTIYF. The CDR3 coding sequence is TGTGCCACCAGCGCGGTCCGCGGAAACACCATATATTTT.

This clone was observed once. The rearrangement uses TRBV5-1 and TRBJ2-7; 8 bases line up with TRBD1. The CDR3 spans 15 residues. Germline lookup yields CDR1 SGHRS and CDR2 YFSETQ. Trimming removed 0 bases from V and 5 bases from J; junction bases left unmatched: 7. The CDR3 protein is CASSLGGQGRDEQYV. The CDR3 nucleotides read TGCGCCAGCAGCTTGGGAGGACAGGGAAGGGACGAGCAGTACGTC.

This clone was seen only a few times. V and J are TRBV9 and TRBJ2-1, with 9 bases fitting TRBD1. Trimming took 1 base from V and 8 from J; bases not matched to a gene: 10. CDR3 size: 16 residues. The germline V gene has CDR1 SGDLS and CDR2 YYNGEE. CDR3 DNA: TGTGCCAGCAGCGTATTCGGGACAGGGTCAATCTATGAGCAGTTCTTC. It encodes CASSVFGTGSIYEQFF.